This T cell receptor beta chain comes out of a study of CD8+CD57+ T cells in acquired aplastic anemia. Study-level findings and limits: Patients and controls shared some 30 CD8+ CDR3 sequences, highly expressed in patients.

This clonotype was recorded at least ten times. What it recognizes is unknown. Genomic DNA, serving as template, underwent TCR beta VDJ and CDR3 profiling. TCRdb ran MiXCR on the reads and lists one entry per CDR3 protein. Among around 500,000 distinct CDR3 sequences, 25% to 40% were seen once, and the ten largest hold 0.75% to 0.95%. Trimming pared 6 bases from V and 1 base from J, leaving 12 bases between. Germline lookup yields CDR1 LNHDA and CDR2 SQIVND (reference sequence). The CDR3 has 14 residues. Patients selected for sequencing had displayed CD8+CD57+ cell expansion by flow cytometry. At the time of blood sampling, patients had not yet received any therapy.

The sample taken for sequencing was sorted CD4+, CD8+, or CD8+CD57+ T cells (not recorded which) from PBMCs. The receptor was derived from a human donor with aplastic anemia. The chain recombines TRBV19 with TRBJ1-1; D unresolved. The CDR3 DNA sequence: TGTGCCAGTAGGACGGGTTGGGGGAACACTGAAGCTTTCTTT. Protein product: CASRTGWGNTEAFF.